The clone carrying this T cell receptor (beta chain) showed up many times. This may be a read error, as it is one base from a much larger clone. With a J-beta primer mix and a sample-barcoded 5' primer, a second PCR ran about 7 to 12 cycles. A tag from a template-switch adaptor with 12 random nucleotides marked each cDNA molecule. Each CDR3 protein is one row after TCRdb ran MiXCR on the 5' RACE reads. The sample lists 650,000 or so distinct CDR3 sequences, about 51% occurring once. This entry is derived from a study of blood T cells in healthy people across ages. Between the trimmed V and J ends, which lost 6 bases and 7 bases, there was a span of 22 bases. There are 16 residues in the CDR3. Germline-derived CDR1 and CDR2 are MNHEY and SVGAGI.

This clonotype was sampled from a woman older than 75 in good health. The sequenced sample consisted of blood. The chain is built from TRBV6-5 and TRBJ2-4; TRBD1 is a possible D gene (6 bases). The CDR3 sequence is CASSLVGWGHRNIQYF. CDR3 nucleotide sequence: TGTGCCAGCAGCCTGGTCGGTTGGGGACATAGGAACATTCAGTACTTC.